Here is one TCR beta chain with its context. Its antigen is still unknown. The data were obtained in a study of T cell responses to AZD1222 COVID-19 vaccine. Points from the study as a whole: As reported, nearly half of all spike-specific TCRs target variant regions that are unmutated. At 160-218 and 743-854, vaccine-associated CD4 TCRs were dominant, and they spanned spike.

Profiled with immunoSEQ multiplex PCR; TCRdb holds only in-frame clones, not every one. The profile covers 75,000 to 100,000 clones, with 80% to 90% appearing a single time and roughly 6.3% taken by the ten largest. The ends were cut back, 1 base at V and 4 bases at J, with 1 base in the middle. Germline CDR1 and CDR2: SEHNR and FQNEAQ (reference sequence). This CDR3 spans 11 amino acids. Source: peripheral blood, taken on day 0 of AZD1222 vaccination. The rearrangement links TRBV7-9 to TRBJ1-1; D ambiguous. The TCR sequence derives from an adult in good health. This CDR3 reads CASSLGTEAFF. The CDR3 coding sequence is TGTGCCAGCAGCTTAGGCACTGAAGCTTTCTTT.